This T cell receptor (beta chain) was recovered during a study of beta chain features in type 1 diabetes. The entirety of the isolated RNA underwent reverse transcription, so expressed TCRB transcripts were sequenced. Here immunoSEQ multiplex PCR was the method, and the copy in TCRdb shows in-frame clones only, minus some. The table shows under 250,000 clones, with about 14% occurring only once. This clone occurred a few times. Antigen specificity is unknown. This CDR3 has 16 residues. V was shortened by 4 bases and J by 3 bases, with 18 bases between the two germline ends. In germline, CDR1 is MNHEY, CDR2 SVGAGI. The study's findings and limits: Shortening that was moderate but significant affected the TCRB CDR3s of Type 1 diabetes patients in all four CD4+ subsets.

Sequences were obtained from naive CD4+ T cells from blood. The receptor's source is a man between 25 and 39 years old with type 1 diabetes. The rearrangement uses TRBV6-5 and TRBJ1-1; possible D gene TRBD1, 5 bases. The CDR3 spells CASSSPPGLKYTEAFF. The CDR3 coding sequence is TGTGCCAGCAGTTCCCCACCGGGACTGAAGTACACTGAAGCTTTCTTT.